The 16 T cell receptor beta chains reported below all come from one sample, sequenced in a study of STAT3 mutations in large granular lymphocyte leukemia. The study, taken as a whole, reports: Every T-cell large granular lymphocyte leukemia patient had at least one immunodominant TCR beta clonotype.

Measured with immunoSEQ multiplex PCR; TCRdb has only the in-frame clones, and not every one. The table lists about 42,000 clones, approximately 78% of them singletons. No antigen has been assigned to these receptors. The specimen was PBMCs. The receptors come from a human donor with T large granular lymphocyte leukemia. Some clones in this sample may be carry-over from other donors' samples.

This chain connects TRBV12-2 to TRBJ1-1. TRBV12-2 is given as a pseudogene. The CDR3 covers 18 residues. The CDR3, as DNA: TGTGCAAGTCGCTCCCCAGACCGAAACGGAGGGTTGAACACTGAAGCTTTCTTT. It is translated as CASRSPDRNGGLNTEAFF.

A word on this clone: In the same sample, other DNA sequences code for this CDR3. The chain uses TRBV9 and TRBJ2-2, with unresolved D. V shed 2 bases and J shed 7 bases, with 9 bases lying between them. This CDR3 region has 13 residues. CDR1 and CDR2 (germline): SGDLS, YYNGEE. The CDR3 DNA is TGTGCCAGCAGCGTTCTCGGAAGCGGGGAGCTGTTTTTT. Encoded protein: CASSVLGSGELFF. Filled out from reference TRBV9 and TRBJ2-2, the complete variable domain reads DSGVTQTPKHLITATGQRVTLRCSPRSGDLSVYWYQQSLDQGLQFLIQYYNGEERAKGNILERFSAQQFPDLHSELNLSSLELGDSALYFCASSVLGSGELFFGEGSRLTVL.

This chain joins TRBV6-6 and TRBJ1-4; TRBD1 matches at 11 bases. The V segment lost 5 bases and the J segment 6 bases; nucleotides outside the gene matches: 5. The CDR3 runs to 15 residues. From germline, CDR1 is MNHNY and CDR2 SVGAGI (reference sequence). This chain's CDR3 is CASSPGTGGYEKLFF. DNA of the CDR3: TGTGCCAGCAGTCCTGGGACAGGGGGATATGAAAAACTGTTTTTT.

V usage is TRBV28 and J usage is TRBJ1-1, with D maybe TRBD1 (5 bases). The CDR3 contains 14 residues. Germline-derived CDR1 and CDR2 are MDHEN and SYDVKM. The V and J ends lost 5 bases and 1 base respectively, with 11 bases between them. The CDR3 sequence: CASSPQVRNTEAFF. The CDR3 DNA reads as TGTGCCAGCAGTCCACAGGTACGGAACACTGAAGCTTTCTTT.

This clone has just one count. J is TRBJ1-6 and V is TRBV13; D remains unclear. Germline loops: CDR1 PRHDT, CDR2 FYEKMQ (reference sequence). This CDR3 has 14 residues. Trimming removed 0 bases at V and 6 bases at J, with 6 bases between. CDR3 loop: CASSLGVANSPLHF. CDR3 coding DNA: TGTGCCAGCAGCTTAGGAGTCGCTAATTCACCCCTCCACTTT.

V usage is TRBV27 and J usage is TRBJ1-2; D perhaps matches TRBD1 (5 bases). Germline-derived CDR1 and CDR2 are MNHEY and SMNVEV (reference sequence). V gave up 6 bases and J gave up 4 bases, with 24 bases separating them. The CDR3 is 17 amino acids. The CDR3, as DNA: TGTGCCAGCAGACCCTACACCCCGTTGGGGCTCAGCTATGGCTACACCTTC. It is translated as CASRPYTPLGLSYGYTF.

This sequence joins TRBV4-1 and TRBJ2-6; D remains ambiguous. V gave up 0 bases and J gave up 1 base, with 13 bases separating them. The CDR3 length is 18 residues. Per germline, CDR1 MGHRA and CDR2 YSYEKL. The CDR3 sequence is CASSQESTPSSGANVLTF. The CDR3 nucleotides are TGCGCCAGCAGCCAAGAGTCGACCCCCTCATCTGGGGCCAACGTCCTGACTTTC.

This clone was observed a few times. The chain links TRBV6-5 to TRBJ1-5; a possible D gene is TRBD1 (5 bases). The germline gives CDR1 MNHEY, CDR2 SVGAGI. This CDR3 has 14 residues. V lost 0 bases, J lost 7 bases, and 10 bases lay in between. Here the CDR3 reads CASSYSPGGQPQHF. The CDR3 DNA follows: TGTGCCAGCAGTTACTCCCCGGGGGGGCAGCCCCAGCATTTT.

The chain uses TRBV6-6 and TRBJ1-2; D call uncertain. Germline V gives CDR1 MNHNY, CDR2 SVGAGI (reference sequence). V was cut by 2 bases and J by 4 bases, with 11 bases left in between. The CDR3 runs 14 residues. CDR3 DNA: TGTGCCAGCAGTTACCTCGAAGGCGGCTATGGCTACACCTTC. This codes for CASSYLEGGYGYTF.

This clone was seen a handful of times. The chain is built from TRBV29-1 and TRBJ2-7; unclear D gene. V was cut by 5 bases and J by 0 bases, with 11 bases left in between. The CDR3 sequence is 13 residues long. The germline gives CDR1 SQVTM, CDR2 ANQGSEA. DNA for the CDR3: TGCAGCGTTCCTGGTGTGAGCTCCTACGAGCAGTACTTC. This gives the protein CSVPGVSSYEQYF.

This clone was counted a single time. This chain connects TRBV6-1 to TRBJ1-5, with D unresolved. Germline CDR1 MNHNS, CDR2 SASEGT. The length of the CDR3 is 10 residues. V shed 3 bases and J shed 6 bases, with 0 bases lying between them. The CDR3 DNA reads TGTGCCAGCAGTGATCAGCCCCAGCATTTT. Translation: CASSDQPQHF.

The rearrangement links TRBV9 to TRBJ2-2; D not certain. From germline, CDR1 is SGDLS and CDR2 YYNGEE. Trimming pared 0 bases from V and 0 bases from J, leaving 9 bases between. This CDR3 has 16 residues. Here the CDR3 DNA reads TGTGCCAGCAGCGTAGCGTGGACCCCGAACACCGGGGAGCTGTTTTTT. Its protein is CASSVAWTPNTGELFF.

The chain recombines TRBV14 with TRBJ2-7; possibly TRBD2 for D (6 bases). The CDR3 has 13 amino acids. The germline gives CDR1 SGHDN, CDR2 FVKESK. V was trimmed by 6 bases and J by 2 bases, leaving 11 bases between them. Here the CDR3 DNA reads TGTGCCAGCAGTACGGACTACACCTACGAGCAGTACTTC. Translating it yields CASSTDYTYEQYF.

This clone was recorded a few times. The J gene is TRBJ2-7, the V gene TRBV7-9, with a possible D match to TRBD2 (7 bases). Looked up from germline, CDR1 is SEHNR and CDR2 is FQNEAQ (reference sequence). The CDR3 spans 12 residues. Trimming took off 3 bases at V and 6 bases at J, with 9 bases between the two ends. In DNA form, the CDR3 reads TGTGCCAGCAGCTTCGGGGGGCCCGAGCAGTACGTC. This translates into CASSFGGPEQYV.

This clone was observed once. This chain uses TRBV7-9 with TRBJ1-1; the D is unclear. The CDR3 extends over 15 amino acids. Trimming took off 2 bases at V and 7 bases at J, with 17 bases between the two ends. Germline V lookup: CDR1 SEHNR, CDR2 FQNEAQ (reference sequence). For the CDR3, the DNA is TGTGCCAGCAGCTTAAGGGTGAGTGTAGGGCGTGAAGCTTTCTTT. Amino acid sequence: CASSLRVSVGREAFF. The full variable domain, with the rest looked up from reference TRBV7-9 and TRBJ1-1, is DTGVSQNPRHKITKRGQNVTFRCDPISEHNRLYWYRQTLGQGPEFLTYFQNEAQLEKSRLLSDRFSAERPKGSFSTLEIQRTEQGDSAMYLCASSLRVSVGREAFFGQGTRLTVV.

The gene calls are TRBV5-1 and TRBJ2-3; D is perhaps TRBD2 (6 bases). Germline CDR1 SGHRS, CDR2 YFSETQ. The V and J ends lost 2 bases and 7 bases respectively, with 20 bases between them. The CDR3 spans 16 residues. Here the CDR3 DNA reads TGCGCCAGCAGCTTCGGGGCCGCGGGGACTGGATATACGCAGTATTTT. Amino acid sequence: CASSFGAAGTGYTQYF. Full variable domain (missing parts from reference TRBV5-1 and TRBJ2-3): KAGVTQTPRYLIKTRGQQVTLSCSPISGHRSVSWYQQTPGQGLQFLFEYFSETQRNKGNFPGRFSGRQFSNSRSEMNVSTLELGDSALYLCASSFGAAGTGYTQYFGPGTRLTVL.